Listed here are 32 T cell receptor beta chains from one sample, sequenced in a study of T cell repertoires in cytomegalovirus infection. TCRdb redid the calling of the reads with MiXCR, one entry per CDR3 protein. In the table there are around 530,000 distinct CDR3 sequences, more than 15% of which are singletons. Sequencing was carried out using CD8+ T cells from PBMCs. The receptors derive from a human donor in good health (CMV status not recorded). Some clones in this sample may be carry-over from other donors' samples.

This clonotype was counted between two and nine times. The gene calls are TRBV5-1 and TRBJ1-1, with TRBD1 identical over 7 bases. V shed 3 bases, J shed 11 bases, and the junction held 13 bases outside the gene matches. Germline loops: CDR1 SGHRS, CDR2 YFSETQ. The CDR3 is 14 residues long. Here the CDR3 reads CASSWDSNRGDAFF. CDR3 DNA: TGCGCCAGCAGCTGGGACAGCAATCGCGGAGACGCTTTCTTT.

This clonotype was seen more than once but under ten times. V gene TRBV27 combines with J gene TRBJ2-2; 10 nucleotides agree with TRBD2. CDR1 and CDR2 (germline): MNHEY, SMNVEV (reference sequence). J gave up 6 bases and V 0 bases, and 10 bases lay outside the gene matches. This CDR3 region has 18 residues. Here the CDR3 DNA reads TGTGCCAGCAGTTTATCGGGACTAGCGTTACTCGGGGCCGGGGAGCTGTTTTTT. It yields the protein CASSLSGLALLGAGELFF.

The chain uses TRBV27 and TRBJ2-3, with 7 bases identical to TRBD1. CDR1 and CDR2 from the germline V gene are MNHEY and SMNVEV (reference sequence). The CDR3 is 17 amino acids. Losses at the gene ends were 7 bases for V and 0 bases for J; bases not matched to a gene: 13. This chain's CDR3 is CASTPWGTAASTDTQYF. The CDR3, as DNA: TGTGCCAGCACTCCGTGGGGGACAGCAGCTAGCACAGATACGCAGTATTTT.

This clonotype was detected only a few times. The chain has TRBV19 and TRBJ1-5; D gene ambiguous. Germline loops: CDR1 LNHDA, CDR2 SQIVND (reference sequence). The V gene lost 2 bases and the J gene lost 3 bases, with 8 bases spanning the gap. The CDR3 consists of 14 residues. CDR3 residues: CASSIWGTNQPQHF. The DNA of the CDR3 is TGTGCCAGTAGTATATGGGGTACCAATCAGCCCCAGCATTTT.

This clonotype was seen a few times. The rearrangement joins TRBV20-1 to TRBJ2-7; D could derive from TRBD1 or TRBD2 (5 bases each). CDR1 is DFQATT, CDR2 SNEGSKA, per germline (reference sequence). Deletions cut 3 bases from V and 0 bases from J, with 18 bases between. The CDR3 consists of 16 residues. CDR3: CSARGRETDLSYEQYF. The CDR3 DNA sequence: TGCAGTGCTAGGGGGAGAGAGACAGACCTCTCCTACGAGCAGTACTTC.

Ten or more counts support this clonotype. The V gene is TRBV11-2, the J gene TRBJ2-5; D not certain. The CDR3 length is 15 residues. CDR1 is SGHAT, CDR2 FQNNGV, per germline. Trimming pared 5 bases from V and 2 bases from J, leaving 15 bases between. CDR3 DNA sequence: TGTGCCAGCAGCCACCTTGCAGGCCTACAAGAGACCCAGTACTTC. Its protein is CASSHLAGLQETQYF.

In the case of this clonotype: A much more abundant neighbour one base away suggests this may be a read error. This chain connects TRBV15 to TRBJ2-3; TRBD2 is a possible D gene (7 bases). CDR1 LNHNV and CDR2 YYDKDF come from the germline V gene (reference sequence). The CDR3 totals 17 residues. The V end was cut by 4 bases, the J end by 0 bases, with 17 bases between. This CDR3 is CATSTAWGGASTDTQYF. The CDR3 DNA sequence: TGTGCCACCAGCACCGCTTGGGGGGGGGCCAGCACAGATACGCAGTATTTT.

This clonotype came up a few times. J is TRBJ1-2 and V is TRBV5-1; D uncertain. The CDR3 extends over 14 amino acids. The germline gives CDR1 SGHRS, CDR2 YFSETQ. The V and J ends lost 0 bases and 4 bases respectively, with 10 bases between them. The CDR3 DNA reads TGCGCCAGCAGCTTGGCCAACAGTGTCTATGGCTACACCTTC. Translated, it gives CASSLANSVYGYTF.

This clonotype was detected ten times or more. This chain connects TRBV7-9 to TRBJ1-5; no firm D call. Trimming took off 5 bases at V and 5 bases at J, with 13 bases between the two ends. The CDR3 contains 14 residues. The germline V gene has CDR1 SEHNR and CDR2 FQNEAQ (reference sequence). Here the CDR3 DNA reads TGTGCCAGCAGCGAGGACGGCGGTTATCAGCCCCAGCATTTT. It codes for CASSEDGGYQPQHF.

The V and J genes are TRBV6-6 and TRBJ2-1; the match to TRBD2 covers 13 bases. The CDR3 length is 15 residues. Germline CDR1 is MNHNY and CDR2 is SVGAGI (reference sequence). The V and J ends lost 7 bases and 11 bases, in that order; junction bases with no gene match: 11. The CDR3 region has the DNA TGTGCCAGCACTGAGAATGGACTAGCGGGGGAGCAGCAGTTCTTC. Protein product: CASTENGLAGEQQFF.

Only a few counts were recorded for this clonotype. The V call is TRBV2, the J call TRBJ1-6; D might be TRBD1 (6 bases). Trimming stripped 4 bases from V and 5 bases from J, with 12 bases between. This CDR3 is built from 15 residues. CDR1 and CDR2 from the germline V gene are SNHLY and FYNNEI. The DNA of the CDR3 is TGTGCCAGCAGTGGAGGAGGGGGGCATAATTCACCCCTCCACTTT. It encodes CASSGGGGHNSPLHF.

The rearrangement links TRBV19 to TRBJ2-7; D gene uncertain. CDR3 size: 14 residues. Per germline, CDR1 LNHDA and CDR2 SQIVND (reference sequence). Trimming stripped 3 bases from V and 2 bases from J, with 11 bases between. The CDR3 DNA reads as TGTGCCAGTAGTATGTCGGCAAATGCCTACGAGCAGTACTTC. This gives the protein CASSMSANAYEQYF.

This clonotype has ten or more counts. The J gene is TRBJ2-1, the V gene TRBV7-6; D is ambiguous. Germline lookup yields CDR1 SGHVS and CDR2 FNYEAQ. Deletions cut 0 bases from V and 6 bases from J, with 6 bases between. The CDR3 sequence is 13 residues long. CDR3 amino acids: CASSLATLNEQFF. CDR3 bases: TGTGCCAGCAGCTTAGCGACCCTCAATGAGCAGTTCTTC.

Comment on this clonotype: This is likely a read error, given that the CDR3 carries no conserved phenylalanine or tryptophan at its end. V gene TRBV7-8 combines with J gene TRBJ2-2, with TRBD1 as a possible D gene (5 bases). V was clipped by 8 bases and J by 14 bases, with 12 bases between them. The CDR3 extends over 10 amino acids. Per germline, CDR1 SGHVS and CDR2 FQNEAQ. The CDR3 bases are TGTGCCAGCGTCTCAGGGTATCTGTTTTGT. Its protein product is CASVSGYLFC.

This clonotype has ten or more counts. This chain uses TRBV27 with TRBJ1-4, with 7 bases that match TRBD1. Germline V gene data show CDR1 as MNHEY and CDR2 as SMNVEV (reference sequence). Unmatched junction bases numbered 19, after V lost 2 bases and J lost 13 bases. CDR3 length: 17 residues. The CDR3 nucleotides are TGTGCCAGCAGTTTAAAGGGGGCCGCCAGCCCCACGAGGGGACTGTTTTTT. It specifies CASSLKGAASPTRGLFF.

This clonotype was recorded at least ten times. The chain links TRBV11-2 to TRBJ1-2; no clear D. Germline CDR1 is SGHAT and CDR2 is FQNNGV. Trimming removed 1 base from V and 4 bases from J, with 13 bases in between. The CDR3 contains 15 residues. This chain's CDR3 is CASSLGGRASYGYTF. The CDR3 nucleotides are TGTGCCAGCAGCTTAGGAGGGAGAGCCAGCTATGGCTACACCTTC.

This clonotype was seen repeatedly, ten times or more. The chain joins TRBV10-3 to TRBJ1-1, with D unclear. The V and J ends lost 3 bases and 6 bases respectively, with 11 bases between them. Germline-derived CDR1 and CDR2 are ENHRY and SYGVKD. There are 13 residues in the CDR3. The CDR3 loop is CAISDPGRAEAFF. As DNA, the CDR3 is TGTGCCATCAGTGACCCCGGGAGGGCTGAAGCTTTCTTT.

This clonotype appeared a few times. V and J are TRBV29-1 and TRBJ1-2, with D possibly TRBD1 on 5 matching bases. Trimming left V 7 bases short and J 8 bases short, with 23 bases between. CDR1 is SQVTM, CDR2 ANQGSEA, per germline. This CDR3 contains 14 residues. CDR3 DNA sequence: TGCAGCGGTGGAAGGGACCAATCACCCGACGGCTACACCTTC. Translated: CSGGRDQSPDGYTF.

V is TRBV28 and J is TRBJ2-2; D is ambiguous. This CDR3 region has 16 residues. The V end was cut by 3 bases, the J end by 3 bases, with 14 bases between. CDR1 MDHEN and CDR2 SYDVKM come from the germline V gene. As DNA, the CDR3 is TGTGCCAGCAGTTTTCCTAGGCATCTGGACACCGGGGAGCTGTTTTTT. Protein sequence: CASSFPRHLDTGELFF.

This clonotype was seen more than once but under ten times. V and J are TRBV10-3 and TRBJ2-2; maybe TRBD2 (5 bases). CDR3 length: 14 residues. Trimming took off 7 bases at V and 3 bases at J, with 12 bases between the two ends. CDR1 is ENHRY, CDR2 SYGVKD, per germline. The DNA for the CDR3 is TGTGCCATCAACGAGGGCTTTGACACCGGGGAGCTGTTTTTT. It encodes CAINEGFDTGELFF.

The gene calls are TRBV15 and TRBJ2-7; TRBD1 aligns across 8 bases. V trimming: 4 bases; J trimming: 0 bases; junction bases outside the gene matches: 14. Germline V CDR1 and CDR2: LNHNV, YYDKDF (reference sequence). This CDR3 comprises 18 residues. CDR3 coding DNA: TGTGCCACCAGCACCCAGGGGGCTTGGAAAGGGGACTCCTACGAGCAGTACTTC. Translating it yields CATSTQGAWKGDSYEQYF.

In regard to this clonotype: Relative to the germline gene, one junction end is altered; a read error may explain this. V and J are TRBV5-1 and TRBJ1-1; D not certain. CDR3 size: 12 residues. The V gene's germline CDR1 is SGHRS and CDR2 YFSETQ. CDR3 coding DNA: TGCGCCAGCGGCTTGGCCAACACTGAAGCTTTCTTT. Protein: CASGLANTEAFF.

This clonotype showed up many times. CDR3 DNA: TGTGCTAGTGGCCCTAGCGGGGGGTTCACAGATACGCAGTATTTT. Translated: CASGPSGGFTDTQYF. The chain combines TRBV12-5 with TRBJ2-3, with 11 bases identical to TRBD2. V was pared by 6 bases and J by 2 bases, with 4 bases of the junction left unmatched. The CDR3 spans 15 residues. Per the germline V gene, CDR1 is LGHNT and CDR2 is FRNRAP.

In the case of this clonotype: This clone may be a read error of a much larger clone one base away. This sequence joins TRBV5-6 and TRBJ1-5; perhaps TRBD1 as D (5 bases). CDR1 is SGHDT and CDR2 is YYEEEE in the germline V gene. The CDR3 spans 14 residues. CDR3 in amino acids: CASSRTGTNQLQHF. CDR3 DNA sequence: TGTGCCAGCAGCAGAACGGGGACGAATCAGCTCCAGCATTTT.

This clonotype was counted ten times or more. The chain carries TRBV7-9 and TRBJ2-1; 8 positions agree with TRBD2. With 0 bases clipped from V and 7 bases from J, the junction kept 8 bases outside the gene matches. CDR3 size: 16 residues. In germline, CDR1 is SEHNR, CDR2 FQNEAQ (reference sequence). The DNA of the CDR3 is TGTGCCAGCAGCTTAGCCGGGAGGGCCTATAAGAATGAGCAGTTCTTC. Protein: CASSLAGRAYKNEQFF.

In its sample, this clonotype was seen many times. V usage is TRBV19 and J usage is TRBJ2-2; D is unresolved. Trimming cost V 7 bases and J 7 bases, with 4 bases left between them. From germline, CDR1 is LNHDA and CDR2 SQIVND (reference sequence). The CDR3 has 10 residues. CDR3 region: CASNGGELFF. The CDR3 coding sequence is TGTGCCAGTAATGGCGGGGAGCTGTTTTTT.

This chain uses TRBV9 with TRBJ2-1; weak D call: TRBD2 (5 bases). Trimming shortened V by 4 bases and J by 7 bases, and 12 bases separated the two germline ends. The CDR3 extends over 13 amino acids. CDR1 is SGDLS and CDR2 is YYNGEE in the germline V gene. The CDR3 nucleotides read TGTGCCAGCAGCTTATCTAGCCCGAATGAGCAGTTCTTC. Translated: CASSLSSPNEQFF.

This chain links TRBV3-1 with TRBJ1-1, with D unresolved. Germline V CDR1 and CDR2: LGHDT, YNNKEL (reference sequence). The CDR3 consists of 15 residues. The V end lost 0 bases, the J end lost 0 bases, and 8 bases lay between the germline ends. As DNA, the CDR3 is TGTGCCAGCAGCCAAGATTATGGGATGAACACTGAAGCTTTCTTT. Its protein product is CASSQDYGMNTEAFF.

This clonotype was counted many times. This chain connects TRBV7-9 to TRBJ2-7, with 9 bases lining up with TRBD2. Germline V lookup: CDR1 SEHNR, CDR2 FQNEAQ (reference sequence). The ends lost 1 base at V and 4 bases at J; junction bases unmatched: 5. The CDR3 has 15 amino acids. The CDR3 DNA reads as TGTGCCAGCAGCTTAGGAGAGCGGGAGGTGTACGAGCAGTACTTC. It specifies CASSLGEREVYEQYF.

This clonotype was picked up one time. A much larger clone lies a single base off, so this may be a read error. The chain is built from TRBV6-2 or TRBV6-3 and TRBJ2-7; 7 bases match TRBD2. Germline values: CDR1 MNHEY, CDR2 SVGEGT. Trimming cost V 7 bases and J 5 bases; bases outside gene matches: 11. The length of the CDR3 is 14 residues. In DNA form, the CDR3 reads TGTGCCAGCACAGCGGGGAAGATCCTAGACGAGCAGTACTTC. Encoded protein: CASTAGKILDEQYF.

For this clonotype: At one end, the junction sequence differs from germline, possibly due to a read error. V gene TRBV28 combines with J gene TRBJ2-1; TRBD1 might be the D (5 bases). This CDR3 is built from 12 residues. Germline loops: CDR1 MDHEN, CDR2 SYDVKM. CDR3 in DNA: TGTGCCAGCAGTTTAGGGGCGGTTGAGCCGTTCTTC. This sequence encodes CASSLGAVEPFF.

This clonotype has ten or more counts. The genes are TRBV12-3 or TRBV12-4 and TRBJ1-1; 8 positions match TRBD1. This CDR3 has 14 residues. J gave up 5 bases and V 5 bases, and 7 bases lay outside the gene matches. The DNA for the CDR3 is TGTGCCAGCAGTCTCCGACAGGGGTGGACTGAAGCTTTCTTT. Translated: CASSLRQGWTEAFF.